The 8 T cell receptor beta chains reported below all come from one sample, sequenced in a study of shared clonotypes between healthy human individuals. Terminally differentiated effector memory CD45RA+ cells were excluded from the naive CD8 cells, which were CD45RO-negative and positively selected for CCR7. The data were produced by immunoSEQ multiplex PCR, yet TCRdb's version contains in-frame clones alone and is incomplete. The sample includes about 2.2 million clones, 93% of them seen just once. Sequencing used naive CD8+ T cells from PBMCs. Every receptor here comes from a man aged 18-30 years in good health. Some clones in this sample may be carry-over from other donors' samples.

The chain uses TRBV6-1 and TRBJ2-7, with D hard to call. V was cut by 4 bases and J by 2 bases, with 15 bases left in between. This CDR3 has 15 residues. The germline V gene encodes CDR1 MNHNS and CDR2 SASEGT. DNA of the CDR3: TGTGCCAGCAGTGGTAAAACGTTAGTAGCCTACGAGCAGTACTTC. The encoded protein is CASSGKTLVAYEQYF.

This chain uses TRBV2 with TRBJ2-7, with D possibly TRBD2 on 6 matching bases. V was clipped by 6 bases and J by 1 base, with 10 bases between them. The CDR3 totals 13 residues. Looked up from germline, CDR1 is SNHLY and CDR2 is FYNNEI. The CDR3 DNA reads as TGTGCCAGCAGGGAGGGAGGATCCTACGAGCAGTACTTC. This translates into CASREGGSYEQYF. The full variable domain, with the rest looked up from reference TRBV2 and TRBJ2-7, is EPEVTQTPSHQVTQMGQEVILRCVPISNHLYFYWYRQILGQKVEFLVSFYNNEISEKSEIFDDQFSVERPDGSNFTLKIRSTKLEDSAMYFCASREGGSYEQYFGPGTRLTVT.

V is TRBV28 and J is TRBJ2-5; D is uncertain. CDR3 length: 17 residues. Trimming took off 5 bases at V and 3 bases at J, with 22 bases between the two ends. The V gene's germline CDR1 is MDHEN and CDR2 SYDVKM. CDR3 nucleotide sequence: TGTGCCAGCAGTCCCCATACATATGTCCCGGTTAAAGAGACCCAGTACTTC. Protein sequence: CASSPHTYVPVKETQYF.

The V gene is TRBV14, the J gene TRBJ2-1, with a tentative D call TRBD2 (6 bases). Germline-derived CDR1 and CDR2 are SGHDN and FVKESK. V was shortened by 6 bases and J by 4 bases, with 13 bases between the two germline ends. The CDR3 has 14 amino acids. CDR3 coding DNA: TGTGCCAGCAGTCTAAACGGAGGGTACAATGAGCAGTTCTTC. Amino acids: CASSLNGGYNEQFF. Supplemented by reference TRBV14 and TRBJ2-1, the full variable domain reads EAGVTQFPSHSVIEKGQTVTLRCDPISGHDNLYWYRRVMGKEIKFLLHFVKESKQDESGMPNNRFLAERTGGTYSTLKVQPAELEDSGVYFCASSLNGGYNEQFFGPGTRLTVL.

As regards this clone: Within the sample, other DNA sequences also encode this same CDR3. The chain has TRBV6-5 and TRBJ1-2, with D possibly TRBD1 on 5 matching bases. Per the germline V gene, CDR1 is MNHEY and CDR2 is SVGAGI. The CDR3 runs to 16 residues. Trimming left V 0 bases short and J 0 bases short, with 11 bases between. The CDR3 sequence is CASSYSVGEANYGYTF. As DNA, the CDR3 is TGTGCCAGCAGTTACTCTGTAGGGGAAGCTAACTATGGCTACACCTTC.

As concerns this clone: One end of the junction varies from germline; a read error may be responsible. V gene TRBV5-5 combines with J gene TRBJ2-3; 7 positions agree with TRBD2. This CDR3 contains 17 residues. Germline-derived CDR1 and CDR2 are SGHKS and YYEKEE (reference sequence). The CDR3 region has the DNA TGCGCCAGCAGCCCCAGGATAGCGGGCCCCGGGAGGGATACGCAGTATTTT. The encoded protein is CASSPRIAGPGRDTQYF.

This rearrangement joins TRBV13 to TRBJ2-7; 8 nucleotides match TRBD2. CDR1 is PRHDT and CDR2 is FYEKMQ in the germline V gene (reference sequence). The CDR3 sequence is 13 residues long. J lost 4 bases, V lost 7 bases, and 6 bases had no gene match. The DNA for the CDR3 is TGTGCCAGCACCATCGGGAGGGTTTACGAGCAGTACTTC. Translating gives CASTIGRVYEQYF.

The chain couples TRBV7-6 to TRBJ2-3; D not resolved. The ends were cut back, 0 bases at V and 2 bases at J, with 6 bases in the middle. Germline CDR1 is SGHVS and CDR2 is FNYEAQ. This CDR3 has 14 amino acids. This CDR3 reads CASSLARPTDTQYF. CDR3 DNA: TGTGCCAGCAGCTTAGCGCGTCCCACAGATACGCAGTATTTT. Full variable domain (missing parts from reference TRBV7-6 and TRBJ2-3): GAGVSQSPRYKVTKRGQDVALRCDPISGHVSLYWYRQALGQGPEFLTYFNYEAQQDKSGLPNDRFSAERPEGSISTLTIQRTEQRDSAMYRCASSLARPTDTQYFGPGTRLTVL.